The clone carrying this TCR beta chain has a single count. Its antigen is as yet unknown. V lost 8 bases and J lost 0, with 11 bases in between. The CDR3 consists of 14 residues. Per the germline V gene, CDR1 is SNHLY and CDR2 is FYNNEI. This entry belongs to a study of T cell responses to AZD1222 COVID-19 vaccine. Study-wide results and limits: Targeting of unmutated variant regions was reportedly seen in nearly half of spike-specific TCRs. Repertoires in all cases were sampled only once the peak T cell response had passed.

Method: immunoSEQ multiplex PCR; TCRdb's copy keeps in-frame clones and lacks some. The profile shows 100,000 or so clones, about 90% of them singletons. J is TRBJ1-3 and V is TRBV2; no reliable D call. This specimen was peripheral blood, taken on day 0 of AZD1222 vaccination. The TCR originated in an adult in good health. CDR3 in amino acids: CASGLGSSGNTIYF. The CDR3 DNA is TGTGCCAGCGGCCTCGGGAGCTCTGGAAACACCATATATTTT.